This T cell receptor (beta chain) is from a study of response to subunit inactivated influenza vaccine. Study conclusions and caveats: Few additional T cells are recruited per seasonal influenza vaccination, authors suggested.

MiXCR, applied by TCRdb to the RT-PCR reads, yields one record per CDR3 protein. The repertoire has approximately 530,000 distinct CDR3 sequences, approximately 7.6% of them found once; the top ten carry approximately 13%. V dropped 1 base and J dropped 4; count of bases not matched to a gene: 12. CDR1 MGHRA and CDR2 YSYEKL come from the germline V gene. The CDR3 length is 18 residues. In its sample, this clonotype was seen many times. Its antigen is not identified. Material: PBMCs from blood, obtained less than 30 months after vaccination. The genes are TRBV4-1 and TRBJ2-7; 11 nucleotides align to TRBD2. The clonotype comes from a man in his fifties or sixties who received an inactivated influenza vaccine. CDR3 sequence: CASSQGSGSSGRLYEQYF. The CDR3 DNA reads TGCGCCAGCAGCCAAGGGTCCGGTTCTAGCGGGAGGCTGTACGAGCAGTACTTC.